The rows below give T cell receptor beta chains drawn from one sample of a study of cytomegalovirus exposure and HLA in healthy donors. Assay used: immunoSEQ multiplex PCR; TCRdb lists only in-frame clones, some missing. Found here are some 150,000 clones, roughly four fifths of them singletons; the top ten hold 1.5% to 2%. Specimen: PBMCs. Receptors originate from a female donor in good health and CMV-seronegative. CDR3s include the opening cysteine and the closing phenylalanine or tryptophan. A D gene is named only where the DNA matches it firmly. Only some rows state a clone size, as once, few, many or a class for expanded clones.

d_call: TRBD1
v_call: TRBV6-6
clone_size: -
j_call: TRBJ1-1
cdr3_nt: TGTGCCAGCAGCCCCGCCGGACAGGCGGGAAACACTGAAGCTTTCTTT
cdr3_aa: CASSPAGQAGNTEAFF

d_call: -
v_call: TRBV9
clone_size: -
j_call: TRBJ2-3
cdr3_nt: TGTGCCAGCAGCGTAGGGTGGGGGCGAGGCACAGATACGCAGTATTTT
cdr3_aa: CASSVGWGRGTDTQYF

d_call: -
v_call: TRBV7-9
clone_size: -
j_call: TRBJ2-3
cdr3_nt: TGTTCCAGCAGCTTGGTCGCTGCCAGCGAGGGAATGGGCACAGATACGCAGTATTTT
cdr3_aa: CSSSLVAASEGMGTDTQYF

d_call: TRBD2
v_call: TRBV27
clone_size: -
j_call: TRBJ2-1
cdr3_nt: TGTGCCAGCAGTTTATGGGCGGGAGGCTACAATGAGCAGTTCTTC
cdr3_aa: CASSLWAGGYNEQFF

d_call: -
v_call: TRBV19
clone_size: few
j_call: TRBJ1-2
cdr3_nt: TGTGCCAGTAGTCCTCGGGGGGCAAGGTATGGCTACACCTTC
cdr3_aa: CASSPRGARYGYTF

d_call: TRBD2
v_call: TRBV11-2
clone_size: -
j_call: TRBJ2-5
cdr3_nt: TGTGCCAGCAGCTTAGAATGGCGGGAGACCGAGACCCAGTACTTC
cdr3_aa: CASSLEWRETETQYF

d_call: -
v_call: TRBV11-3
clone_size: -
j_call: TRBJ2-7
cdr3_nt: TGTGCCAGCAGCCCGAGGACAGCCCCCTACGAGCAGTACTTC
cdr3_aa: CASSPRTAPYEQYF

d_call: TRBD1
v_call: TRBV5-6
clone_size: -
j_call: TRBJ1-6
cdr3_nt: TGTGCCAGCAGCCAAGGGACAGCTATTCGCACCCTCCACTTT
cdr3_aa: CASSQGTAIRTLHF

d_call: -
v_call: TRBV7-8
clone_size: -
j_call: TRBJ1-1
cdr3_nt: TGTGCCAGCAGCTTAGAGGGACAACCGAACACTGAAGCTTTCTTT
cdr3_aa: CASSLEGQPNTEAFF

d_call: -
v_call: TRBV28
clone_size: -
j_call: TRBJ1-2
cdr3_nt: TGTGCCAGCAGTCGCAGGCGCTATGGCTACACCTTC
cdr3_aa: CASSRRRYGYTF

d_call: TRBD1
v_call: TRBV5-4
clone_size: -
j_call: TRBJ1-1
cdr3_nt: TGTGCCAGCAGCGAACAGGGGATGGACACTGAAGCTTTCTTT
cdr3_aa: CASSEQGMDTEAFF

d_call: -
v_call: TRBV27
clone_size: -
j_call: TRBJ1-2
cdr3_nt: TGTGCCAGCAGTTCGACTTCCGGGACAAACTCTGGCTACACCTTC
cdr3_aa: CASSSTSGTNSGYTF

d_call: -
v_call: TRBV7-3
clone_size: -
j_call: TRBJ1-5
cdr3_nt: TGTGCCAGCGGGGCAGCGCCAAATCAGCCCCAGCATTTT
cdr3_aa: CASGAAPNQPQHF

d_call: TRBD1
v_call: TRBV27
clone_size: -
j_call: TRBJ2-3
cdr3_nt: TGTGCCAGCAGTTTATACAGGGGATCGGGAGATACGCAGTATTTT
cdr3_aa: CASSLYRGSGDTQYF

d_call: -
v_call: TRBV27
clone_size: -
j_call: TRBJ1-4
cdr3_nt: TGTGCCAGCACCGGGGGGGTTGGGGAAAAACTGTTTTTT
cdr3_aa: CASTGGVGEKLFF

d_call: -
v_call: TRBV19
clone_size: -
j_call: TRBJ1-5
cdr3_nt: TGTGCCAGTAGTATGAGTTTCTATCAGCCCCAGCATTTT
cdr3_aa: CASSMSFYQPQHF

d_call: TRBD1
v_call: TRBV18
clone_size: -
j_call: TRBJ1-1
cdr3_nt: TGTGCCAGCTCACCTTCGACAGGGGTGAACACTGAAGCTTTCTTT
cdr3_aa: CASSPSTGVNTEAFF

d_call: TRBD2
v_call: TRBV7-7
clone_size: -
j_call: TRBJ2-2
cdr3_nt: TGTGCTAGCAGCTCCACTAGCGGGAGGAACACCGGGGAGCTGTTTTTT
cdr3_aa: CASSSTSGRNTGELFF

d_call: -
v_call: TRBV7-8
clone_size: -
j_call: TRBJ2-7
cdr3_nt: TGTGCCAGCAGCTTAGGGACGTTCCAGGGGTCCCACGAGCAGTACTTC
cdr3_aa: CASSLGTFQGSHEQYF

d_call: -
v_call: TRBV19
clone_size: -
j_call: TRBJ1-1
cdr3_nt: TGTGCCAGTAGCTCTTCAGGCTTCGGGAGGACTGAAGCTTTCTTT
cdr3_aa: CASSSSGFGRTEAFF

d_call: TRBD1
v_call: TRBV28
clone_size: -
j_call: TRBJ1-2
cdr3_nt: TGTGCCAGCAGTTACAACAGGGGTAACTATGGCTACACCTTC
cdr3_aa: CASSYNRGNYGYTF

d_call: -
v_call: TRBV2
clone_size: once
j_call: TRBJ1-2
cdr3_nt: TGTGCCAGCAGAGGGATTCGGGGGGCCGAGTCCTATGGCTACACCTTC
cdr3_aa: CASRGIRGAESYGYTF

d_call: -
v_call: TRBV2
clone_size: few
j_call: TRBJ2-7
cdr3_nt: TGTGCCAGCAACCAGGGGCTGGCAGGGATGAACGAGCAGTACTTC
cdr3_aa: CASNQGLAGMNEQYF

d_call: -
v_call: TRBV6-5
clone_size: -
j_call: TRBJ2-3
cdr3_nt: TGTGCCAGCACGAGGACAGATACGCAGTATTTT
cdr3_aa: CASTRTDTQYF

d_call: -
v_call: TRBV2
clone_size: -
j_call: TRBJ1-1
cdr3_nt: TGTGCCAGCACCGACTGGGGCAGGGAAGCTTTCTTT
cdr3_aa: CASTDWGREAFF

d_call: TRBD1
v_call: TRBV6-1
clone_size: -
j_call: TRBJ2-7
cdr3_nt: TGTGCCAGCAGGGCTACAGGGGGCAACGAGCAGTACTTC
cdr3_aa: CASRATGGNEQYF

d_call: -
v_call: TRBV30
clone_size: few
j_call: TRBJ1-5
cdr3_nt: TGTGCCTGGAGTGGGCAGGGCAATCAGCCCCAGCATTTT
cdr3_aa: CAWSGQGNQPQHF

d_call: TRBD1
v_call: TRBV7-9
clone_size: -
j_call: TRBJ2-7
cdr3_nt: TGTGCCAGCAGCCAGACAGGGACCTACGAGCAGTACTTC
cdr3_aa: CASSQTGTYEQYF

d_call: -
v_call: TRBV18
clone_size: -
j_call: TRBJ1-4
cdr3_nt: TGTGCCAGCTCACCTACCACGGGGGGGCTTAATGAAAAACTGTTTTTT
cdr3_aa: CASSPTTGGLNEKLFF

d_call: -
v_call: TRBV6-5
clone_size: -
j_call: TRBJ2-1
cdr3_nt: TGTGCCAGCAGTCTAAGGGAGATTGTTTACAATGAGCAGTTCTTC
cdr3_aa: CASSLREIVYNEQFF

d_call: TRBD2
v_call: TRBV10-1
clone_size: once
j_call: TRBJ2-7
cdr3_nt: TGCGCCAGCAGTGATTCCCTTCCCGGGACTAGACCCTACGAGCAGTACTTC
cdr3_aa: CASSDSLPGTRPYEQYF

d_call: -
v_call: TRBV19
clone_size: medium-sized
j_call: TRBJ1-5
cdr3_nt: TGTGCCAGCAGGGGTTCGAATCAGCCCCAGCATTTT
cdr3_aa: CASRGSNQPQHF

d_call: -
v_call: TRBV18
clone_size: -
j_call: TRBJ2-7
cdr3_nt: TGTGCCAGCTCCGCCGGTGTAGGGGAGGCCTACGAGCAGTACTTC
cdr3_aa: CASSAGVGEAYEQYF

d_call: TRBD2
v_call: TRBV14
clone_size: -
j_call: TRBJ2-7
cdr3_nt: TGTGCCAGCAGCCCGGGACTAGCGGGGGTCGGCGAGCAGTACTTC
cdr3_aa: CASSPGLAGVGEQYF

d_call: -
v_call: TRBV5-1
clone_size: few
j_call: TRBJ1-4
cdr3_nt: TGCGCCAGCAGTCTCTCAGACGGGGGAAATGAAAAACTGTTTTTT
cdr3_aa: CASSLSDGGNEKLFF

d_call: -
v_call: TRBV4-1
clone_size: -
j_call: TRBJ2-1
cdr3_nt: TGCGCCAGCAGCCAAGACCCAGGCTCCGATAAAGAGCAGTTCTTC
cdr3_aa: CASSQDPGSDKEQFF

d_call: -
v_call: TRBV27
clone_size: -
j_call: TRBJ1-5
cdr3_nt: TGTGCCAGCAGTTTAGCCCCGACGGGTCAGCCCCAGCATTTT
cdr3_aa: CASSLAPTGQPQHF

d_call: -
v_call: TRBV19
clone_size: -
j_call: TRBJ2-7
cdr3_nt: TGTGCCAGTAGTATGGCTGCCACCTACGAGCAGTACTTC
cdr3_aa: CASSMAATYEQYF

d_call: TRBD1
v_call: TRBV7-9
clone_size: -
j_call: TRBJ1-1
cdr3_nt: TGTGCCAGCAACCAGGGGGCAAAGAACACTGAAGCTTTCTTT
cdr3_aa: CASNQGAKNTEAFF

d_call: -
v_call: TRBV7-2
clone_size: few
j_call: TRBJ1-6
cdr3_nt: TGTGCCAGCACCCTCCGGGGGGCAGATAATTCACCCCTCCACTTT
cdr3_aa: CASTLRGADNSPLHF

d_call: -
v_call: TRBV30
clone_size: -
j_call: TRBJ2-3
cdr3_nt: TGTGCCTGGAGTGCCGGGACATACAACACAGATACGCAGTATTTT
cdr3_aa: CAWSAGTYNTDTQYF

d_call: TRBD1
v_call: TRBV5-1
clone_size: -
j_call: TRBJ1-1
cdr3_nt: TGCGCCAGCAGCTATGGGACAGCTGGCTTTTCATTT
cdr3_aa: CASSYGTAGFSF

d_call: -
v_call: TRBV6-1
clone_size: -
j_call: TRBJ1-5
cdr3_nt: TGTGCCAGCAGACCCCCGGGAGTTAGCAATCAGCCCCAGCATTTT
cdr3_aa: CASRPPGVSNQPQHF

d_call: -
v_call: TRBV18
clone_size: -
j_call: TRBJ1-1
cdr3_nt: TGTGCCAGCTCAAGGGGGGGGTCTGAAGCTTTCTTT
cdr3_aa: CASSRGGSEAFF

d_call: -
v_call: TRBV5-1
clone_size: -
j_call: TRBJ2-7
cdr3_nt: TGCGCCAGCAGCCAACATCAGGGTAACGAGCAGTACTTC
cdr3_aa: CASSQHQGNEQYF

d_call: TRBD2
v_call: TRBV27
clone_size: -
j_call: TRBJ2-1
cdr3_nt: TGTGCCAGCAGTTTAGCGGGAGGATCCTACAATGAGCAGTTCTTC
cdr3_aa: CASSLAGGSYNEQFF

d_call: -
v_call: TRBV19
clone_size: -
j_call: TRBJ1-2
cdr3_nt: TGTGCCAGTAGTATAGACTACCAGGCAGGGATTAGAGACTATGGCTACACCTTC
cdr3_aa: CASSIDYQAGIRDYGYTF

d_call: TRBD2
v_call: TRBV5-1
clone_size: -
j_call: TRBJ2-3
cdr3_nt: TGCGCCAGCAGTGCCGGGACTAGCGGGAGGTTTGAAACAGATACGCAGTATTTT
cdr3_aa: CASSAGTSGRFETDTQYF

d_call: TRBD1
v_call: TRBV19
clone_size: -
j_call: TRBJ1-4
cdr3_nt: TGTGCCAGTAGTATTCCCACAGGGGGAACTAATGAAAAACTGTTTTTT
cdr3_aa: CASSIPTGGTNEKLFF

d_call: TRBD1
v_call: TRBV13
clone_size: -
j_call: TRBJ2-7
cdr3_nt: TGTGCCAGCAGCCCAACGACAGGGTTCGAGCAGTACTTC
cdr3_aa: CASSPTTGFEQYF

d_call: TRBD2
v_call: TRBV15
clone_size: -
j_call: TRBJ2-1
cdr3_nt: TGTGCCACCAGCAGAGACCCCCTGGCTAGCGGGAGGGTCAATGAGCAGTTCTTC
cdr3_aa: CATSRDPLASGRVNEQFF

d_call: -
v_call: TRBV18
clone_size: -
j_call: TRBJ2-7
cdr3_nt: TGTGCCAGCTCACCGCGGGCCGGCTACGAGCAGTACTTC
cdr3_aa: CASSPRAGYEQYF

d_call: TRBD2
v_call: TRBV10-1
clone_size: -
j_call: TRBJ2-7
cdr3_nt: TGCGCCAGCAGTGACGGCGGGGGGGGATCCTACGAGCAGTACTTC
cdr3_aa: CASSDGGGGSYEQYF

d_call: TRBD1
v_call: TRBV4-1
clone_size: -
j_call: TRBJ1-3
cdr3_nt: TGCGCCAGCAGCCAACTTGACAGGGGCTCTGGAAACACCATATATTTT
cdr3_aa: CASSQLDRGSGNTIYF

d_call: -
v_call: TRBV27
clone_size: -
j_call: TRBJ2-3
cdr3_nt: TGTGCCAGCAGTTCCTGGGAGTTGCGGGGCGCAGATACGCAGTATTTT
cdr3_aa: CASSSWELRGADTQYF

d_call: TRBD1
v_call: TRBV18
clone_size: -
j_call: TRBJ1-1
cdr3_nt: TGTGCCAGCTCACCGCGGGGGACAGGGGCGGGCACTGAAGCTTTCTTT
cdr3_aa: CASSPRGTGAGTEAFF

d_call: TRBD2
v_call: TRBV4-1
clone_size: -
j_call: TRBJ2-1
cdr3_nt: TGCGCCAGCAGCCAAATAGCGGGGGGGCCCAATGAGCAGTTCTTC
cdr3_aa: CASSQIAGGPNEQFF

d_call: TRBD1
v_call: TRBV27
clone_size: -
j_call: TRBJ1-6
cdr3_nt: TGTGCCAGCAGTCCCGGGACAGAGAATTCACCCCTCCACTTT
cdr3_aa: CASSPGTENSPLHF

d_call: TRBD1
v_call: TRBV30
clone_size: -
j_call: TRBJ2-7
cdr3_nt: TGTGCCTGCCTACCCGGGACAGCGTACGAGCAGTACTTC
cdr3_aa: CACLPGTAYEQYF